These T cell receptor beta chains were read from a single sample in a study of identical twins. TCRdb fed the 5' RACE reads into MiXCR, producing one record per CDR3 protein. Of about 890,000 distinct CDR3 sequences in the sample, roughly an eighth were seen once. This sample also belongs to another study, concerning yellow fever vaccine responses in identical twins.

Sequencing used PBMCs. Source of these receptors: a woman between 18 and 30 years old in good health. The CDR3 runs from the conserved cysteine through the conserved F or W. D genes are given only for firm matches. Part of the rows lack a size; the others show once, few, many or a class for expanded clones.

TRBJ2-1 - TRBV20-1 TRBD2 CSASGGLAGYNEQFF TGCAGTGCTAGCGGGGGGTTAGCGGGGTACAATGAGCAGTTCTTC
TRBJ1-1 many TRBV7-9 - CASSSRIWYTEAFF TGTGCCAGCAGCTCCCGGATTTGGTACACTGAAGCTTTCTTT
TRBJ2-7 - TRBV20-1 TRBD2 CSATQRGAYEQYF TGCAGTGCTACTCAGCGGGGGGCCTACGAGCAGTACTTC
TRBJ1-6 - TRBV28 TRBD1 CATQGAGDYNSPLHF TGTGCCACACAGGGGGCAGGTGATTATAATTCACCCCTCCACTTT
TRBJ2-6 - TRBV15 TRBD2 CATSGWTSGGKSSGANVLTF TGTGCCACCAGCGGATGGACTAGCGGGGGAAAGAGCTCTGGGGCCAACGTCCTGACTTTC
TRBJ2-5 few TRBV12-3/TRBV12-4 - CASSLGQTKETQYF TGTGCCAGCAGTTTAGGTCAGACCAAAGAGACCCAGTACTTC
TRBJ1-1 - TRBV6-6 TRBD1 CASSYGGQGEAFF TGTGCCAGCAGTTACGGTGGACAGGGTGAAGCTTTCTTT
TRBJ2-1 - TRBV20-1 - CSASSPPNEQFF TGCAGTGCTAGTTCCCCTCCCAATGAGCAGTTCTTC
TRBJ2-7 - TRBV3-1 - CASSQGGRLVGEQYF TGTGCCAGCAGCCAAGGTGGCAGGCTGGTTGGCGAGCAGTACTTC
TRBJ2-1 many TRBV12-3/TRBV12-4 TRBD2 CASSLLAGVNEQFF TGTGCCAGCAGTTTATTAGCGGGAGTCAATGAGCAGTTCTTC
TRBJ2-3 few TRBV4-1 - CASSQERGRWDTQYF TGCGCCAGCAGCCAAGAACGAGGGCGATGGGATACGCAGTATTTT
TRBJ1-1 - TRBV3-1 - CASSQAGLYTEAFF TGTGCCAGCAGCCAGGCAGGGTTGTACACTGAAGCTTTCTTT
TRBJ2-2 many TRBV7-9 - CASSLAHTGELFF TGTGCCAGCAGCCTGGCCCACACCGGGGAGCTGTTTTTT
TRBJ2-1 few TRBV7-2 - CASSPTRTREQFF TGTGCCAGCAGCCCCACTAGAACCAGAGAGCAGTTCTTC
TRBJ2-7 - TRBV2 - CASTGGIYEQYF TGTGCCAGCACCGGAGGCATTTACGAGCAGTACTTC
TRBJ1-1 many TRBV12-3/TRBV12-4 - CASSYLLNTEAFF TGTGCCAGCAGTTACCTTCTGAACACTGAAGCTTTCTTT
TRBJ2-5 many TRBV12-3/TRBV12-4 - CASSPGKTQYF TGTGCCAGCAGCCCCGGGAAGACCCAGTACTTC
TRBJ2-7 few TRBV7-9 - CASSLEARGPKRYEQYF TGTGCCAGCAGCTTAGAAGCCCGTGGGCCAAAGCGCTACGAGCAGTACTTC
TRBJ2-1 many TRBV28 TRBD2 CASSLYASGRENEQFF TGTGCCAGCAGTTTATATGCTAGCGGGAGGGAGAATGAGCAGTTCTTC
TRBJ2-2 many TRBV7-9 TRBD1 CASSLGQVNTGELFF TGCGCCAGCAGCTTGGGACAGGTTAACACCGGGGAGCTGTTTTTT
TRBJ2-1 few TRBV28 TRBD2 CASSPHLREIWRNEQFF TGTGCCAGCAGTCCGCACTTGCGGGAGATATGGAGGAATGAGCAGTTCTTC
TRBJ1-1 - TRBV12-3/TRBV12-4 TRBD1 CASSLRAPTGLVTEAFF TGTGCCAGCAGTTTAAGGGCCCCGACAGGGTTGGTCACTGAAGCTTTCTTT
TRBJ2-5 few TRBV27 - CASSLGLARRETQYF TGTGCCAGCAGTTTAGGGCTAGCTCGAAGAGAGACCCAGTACTTC
TRBJ1-1 many TRBV6-1 TRBD1 CASTKGQGNIEAFF TGTGCCAGCACCAAGGGACAGGGGAACATTGAAGCTTTCTTT
TRBJ2-3 few TRBV7-2 TRBD2 CASIRLAGGRADTQYF TGTGCCAGCATCAGACTAGCGGGAGGGCGAGCAGATACGCAGTATTTT
TRBJ1-3 few TRBV12-3/TRBV12-4 TRBD1 CASSKTGSGNTIYF TGTGCCAGCAGCAAGACAGGGTCTGGAAACACCATATATTTT
TRBJ2-5 - TRBV12-3/TRBV12-4 - CASSLGGHIQETQYF TGTGCCAGCAGTTTAGGGGGACACATCCAAGAGACCCAGTACTTC
TRBJ2-7 - TRBV7-2 TRBD1 CASSFVQGAYYERYF TGTGCCAGCAGCTTTGTGCAGGGGGCGTACTACGAGCGGTACTTC
TRBJ2-7 few TRBV15 TRBD1 CATSPRRTGLYEQYF TGTGCCACCAGCCCCCGAAGGACAGGGTTGTACGAGCAGTACTTC
TRBJ2-7 few TRBV14 - CASRPRAGGGF TGTGCCAGCAGACCAAGGGCAGGGGGAGGCTTC
TRBJ2-1 - TRBV12-3/TRBV12-4 TRBD1 CASSKLGQGYNEQFF TGTGCCAGCAGCAAATTGGGACAGGGATACAATGAGCAGTTCTTC
TRBJ1-1 - TRBV5-1 - CASSFEGETEAFF TGCGCCAGCAGCTTCGAAGGGGAAACTGAAGCTTTCTTT
TRBJ1-2 many TRBV5-1 - CASSLPGITYGYTF TGCGCCAGCAGCTTGCCAGGGATTACCTATGGCTACACCTTC
TRBJ2-4 - TRBV12-3/TRBV12-4 TRBD2 CASSPGLAVVNIQYF TGTGCCAGCAGTCCGGGACTAGCCGTCGTGAACATTCAGTACTTC
TRBJ1-2 few TRBV5-6 - CASSKTDYGYTF TGTGCCAGCAGCAAGACAGACTATGGCTACACCTTC
TRBJ2-6 few TRBV9 - CASSVEHWPGRSGQRISGANVLTF TGTGCCAGCAGCGTAGAGCACTGGCCTGGTCGGTCAGGACAGAGGATTTCTGGGGCCAACGTCCTGACTTTC
TRBJ1-5 few TRBV12-3/TRBV12-4 TRBD1 CASSPDRGWGQPQHF TGTGCCAGCAGTCCGGACAGGGGGTGGGGTCAGCCCCAGCATTTT
TRBJ2-3 many TRBV7-9 - CASSPKGPGWDTDTQYF TGTGCCAGCAGCCCGAAGGGCCCCGGATGGGACACAGATACGCAGTATTTT
TRBJ2-7 many TRBV12-3/TRBV12-4 TRBD1 CASSRDRIYSYEQYF TGTGCCAGCAGTCGGGACAGGATCTACTCCTACGAGCAGTACTTC
TRBJ2-1 many TRBV5-1 TRBD2 CASSLAPGTSGGLSYNEQFF TGCGCCAGCAGCTTGGCCCCGGGGACTAGCGGGGGGCTCTCCTACAATGAGCAGTTCTTC
TRBJ1-2 few TRBV20-1 - CSAGGGSNYGYTF TGCAGTGCCGGGGGGGGGAGCAACTATGGCTACACCTTC
TRBJ2-1 once TRBV6-1 TRBD2 CASSASGGMGEQFF TGTGCCAGCTCGGCAAGCGGGGGGATGGGGGAGCAGTTCTTC
TRBJ2-3 few TRBV11-1 - CASSFGTHVPTDTQYF TGTGCCAGCAGCTTTGGGACTCACGTACCCACAGATACGCAGTATTTT
TRBJ2-1 many TRBV12-3/TRBV12-4 TRBD2 CASSKTGTTYNEQFF TGTGCCAGCAGTAAAACCGGGACTACCTACAATGAGCAGTTCTTC
TRBJ2-5 few TRBV10-2 - CASSESRRNQETQYF TGCGCCAGCAGTGAGTCGAGACGGAATCAAGAGACCCAGTACTTC
TRBJ2-2 few TRBV20-1 - CSARRTRTGELFF TGCAGTGCTAGACGTACCCGGACCGGGGAGCTGTTTTTT
TRBJ2-7 - TRBV28 TRBD2 CASSPSVGRRIYEQYF TGTGCCAGCAGTCCCTCGGTCGGGAGGCGGATCTACGAGCAGTACTTC
TRBJ2-3 few TRBV11-3 - CAGSSGRGPDTQYF TGTGCGGGCAGCTCGGGACGCGGGCCAGATACGCAGTATTTT
TRBJ2-7 - TRBV5-5 TRBD1 CASSQRVQDRGWIEQYF TGTGCCAGCAGCCAGAGGGTTCAGGACAGGGGATGGATCGAGCAGTACTTC
TRBJ1-4 many TRBV19 - CASIAWTQPEKLFF TGTGCCAGTATCGCATGGACTCAACCCGAAAAACTGTTTTTT
TRBJ2-7 - TRBV6-5 TRBD1 CASSYLGQGDYEQYF TGTGCCAGCAGTTACTTGGGACAGGGGGACTACGAGCAGTACTTC
TRBJ2-1 many TRBV11-2 - CASSLDPGTEQFF TGTGCCAGCAGCTTAGATCCGGGGACCGAGCAGTTCTTC
TRBJ2-1 - TRBV7-2 - CASSLDAAFVYNEQFF TGTGCCAGCAGCTTAGACGCAGCCTTCGTCTACAATGAGCAGTTCTTC
TRBJ2-2 - TRBV7-8 TRBD2 CASSTPGTSGNTGELFF TGTGCCAGCAGCACACCCGGGACTAGCGGGAACACCGGGGAGCTGTTTTTT
TRBJ2-1 many TRBV3-1 TRBD2 CASSQRGVQHNEQFF TGTGCCAGCAGCCAGCGGGGGGTCCAACACAATGAGCAGTTCTTC
TRBJ1-1 - TRBV11-1 TRBD1 CASSSLPGQGTEAFF TGTGCCAGCAGCTCTTTGCCGGGACAGGGTACTGAAGCTTTCTTT
TRBJ2-3 few TRBV5-1 - CASSVTSWADTQYF TGCGCCAGCAGCGTCACCTCCTGGGCAGATACGCAGTATTTT
TRBJ1-1 - TRBV12-3/TRBV12-4 TRBD1 CASGGPGGPGTEAFF TGTGCCAGCGGTGGACCAGGGGGTCCAGGCACTGAAGCTTTCTTT
TRBJ1-1 few TRBV6-5 TRBD1 CASSYSSGGWNTEAFF TGTGCCAGCAGTTACTCCTCAGGGGGGTGGAACACTGAAGCTTTCTTT